Below, one T cell receptor beta chain is given with its context. The data originate from a study of cytomegalovirus exposure and HLA in healthy donors. The PCR made use of 60 Vbeta and 13 Jbeta primers. The method was immunoSEQ multiplex PCR; TCRdb's version includes in-frame clones alone and lacks a portion of them. The sample lists approximately 200,000 clones, around 85% seen once, with 1% to 1.5% in the top ten. What was sequenced was PBMCs. The sequence was obtained from a human donor in good health.

CDR3 sequence: CASSRQSGRINEQFF. DNA for the CDR3: TGTGCCAGTAGCAGGCAAAGCGGGAGAATCAATGAGCAGTTCTTC. This chain links TRBV19 with TRBJ2-1; 8 bases fit TRBD2. Germline trimming cut 6 bases from V and 6 bases from J; bases unmatched to any gene: 10. CDR1 and CDR2 from the germline V gene are LNHDA and SQIVND (reference sequence). This CDR3 is 15 amino acids long.